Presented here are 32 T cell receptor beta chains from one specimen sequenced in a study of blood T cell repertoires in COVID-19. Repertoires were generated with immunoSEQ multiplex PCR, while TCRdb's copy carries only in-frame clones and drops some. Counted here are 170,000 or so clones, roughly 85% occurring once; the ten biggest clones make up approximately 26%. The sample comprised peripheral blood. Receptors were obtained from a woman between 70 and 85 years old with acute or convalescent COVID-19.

DNA for the CDR3: TGTGCCAGCAGGAAGGGGACAGGACCTCCCTACGAGCAGTACTTC. It yields the protein CASRKGTGPPYEQYF. This chain uses TRBV2 with TRBJ2-7; 8 nucleotides align to TRBD1. Germline CDR1 SNHLY, CDR2 FYNNEI. The CDR3 runs 15 residues. Losses at the gene ends were 6 bases for V and 2 bases for J; bases not matched to a gene: 9. Supplemented by reference TRBV2 and TRBJ2-7, the full variable domain reads EPEVTQTPSHQVTQMGQEVILRCVPISNHLYFYWYRQILGQKVEFLVSFYNNEISEKSEIFDDQFSVERPDGSNFTLKIRSTKLEDSAMYFCASRKGTGPPYEQYFGPGTRLTVT.

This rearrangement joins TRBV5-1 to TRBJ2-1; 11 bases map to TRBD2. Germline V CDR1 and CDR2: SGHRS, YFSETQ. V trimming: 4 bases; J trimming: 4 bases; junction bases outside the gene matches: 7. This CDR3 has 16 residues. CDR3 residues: CASSLETSGAYNEQFF. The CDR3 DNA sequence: TGCGCCAGCAGCCTCGAGACTAGCGGGGCATACAATGAGCAGTTCTTC.

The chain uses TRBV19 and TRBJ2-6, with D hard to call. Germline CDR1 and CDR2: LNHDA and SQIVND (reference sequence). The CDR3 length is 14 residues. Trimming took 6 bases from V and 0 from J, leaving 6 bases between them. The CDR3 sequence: CASSDNSGANVLTF. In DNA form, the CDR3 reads TGTGCCAGTAGCGACAACTCTGGGGCCAACGTCCTGACTTTC.

In DNA form, the CDR3 reads TGTGCCAGCAGATGGACGGGGAGGGAAAATTCACCCCTCCACTTT. The encoded protein is CASRWTGRENSPLHF. The chain has TRBV6-6 and TRBJ1-6; no reliable D call. CDR1 and CDR2 (germline): MNHNY, SVGAGI (reference sequence). The CDR3 extends over 15 amino acids. V lost 6 bases and J 7 bases, leaving 16 bases between the germline ends.

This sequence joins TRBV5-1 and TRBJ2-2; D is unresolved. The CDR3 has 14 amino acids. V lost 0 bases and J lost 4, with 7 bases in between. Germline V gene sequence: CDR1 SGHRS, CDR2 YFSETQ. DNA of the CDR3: TGCGCCAGCAGCTTGGACCCGGGCACCGGGGAGCTGTTTTTT. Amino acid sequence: CASSLDPGTGELFF.

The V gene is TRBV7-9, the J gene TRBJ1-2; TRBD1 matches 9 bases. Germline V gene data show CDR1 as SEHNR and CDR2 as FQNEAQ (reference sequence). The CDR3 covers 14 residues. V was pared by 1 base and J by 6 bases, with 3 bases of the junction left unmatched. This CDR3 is CASSLGTGVHGYTF. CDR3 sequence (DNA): TGTGCCAGCAGCTTAGGGACAGGGGTCCATGGCTACACCTTC.

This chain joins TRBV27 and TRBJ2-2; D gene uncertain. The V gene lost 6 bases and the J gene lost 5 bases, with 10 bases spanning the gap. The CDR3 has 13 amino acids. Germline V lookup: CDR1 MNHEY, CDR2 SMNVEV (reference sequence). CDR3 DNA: TGTGCCAGCAGCTTAGATACAACCGGGGAGCTGTTTTTT. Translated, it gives CASSLDTTGELFF.

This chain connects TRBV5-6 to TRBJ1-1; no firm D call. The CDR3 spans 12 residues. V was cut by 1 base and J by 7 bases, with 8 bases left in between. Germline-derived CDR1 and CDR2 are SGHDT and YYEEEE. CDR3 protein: CASSLSRLEAFF. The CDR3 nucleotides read TGTGCCAGCAGCTTGTCTAGGCTTGAAGCTTTCTTT.

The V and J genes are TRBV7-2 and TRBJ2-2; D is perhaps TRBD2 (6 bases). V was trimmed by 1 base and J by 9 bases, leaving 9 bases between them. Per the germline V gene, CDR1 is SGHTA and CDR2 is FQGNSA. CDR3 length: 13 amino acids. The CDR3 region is CASSLERDWELFF. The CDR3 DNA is TGTGCCAGCAGCTTAGAGAGGGACTGGGAGCTGTTTTTT. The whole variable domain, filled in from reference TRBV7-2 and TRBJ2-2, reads GAGVSQSPSNKVTEKGKDVELRCDPISGHTALYWYRQSLGQGLEFLIYFQGNSAPDKSGLPSDRFSAERTGGSVSTLTIQRTQQEDSAVYLCASSLERDWELFFGEGSRLTVL.

Here the CDR3 reads CASSEGSGRAIDEQYF. The CDR3 DNA reads TGCGCCAGCAGCGAAGGAAGCGGGAGGGCCATAGACGAGCAGTACTTC. The chain is built from TRBV5-1 and TRBJ2-7; 10 positions match TRBD2. In germline, CDR1 is SGHRS, CDR2 YFSETQ. V shed 4 bases, J shed 5 bases, and the junction held 12 bases outside the gene matches. The CDR3 loop spans 16 amino acids.

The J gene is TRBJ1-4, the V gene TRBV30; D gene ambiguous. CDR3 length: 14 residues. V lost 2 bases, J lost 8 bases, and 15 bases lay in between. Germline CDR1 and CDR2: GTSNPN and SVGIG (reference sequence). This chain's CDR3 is CAWSSLGRGEKLFF. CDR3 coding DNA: TGTGCCTGGAGTTCCTTGGGGAGAGGGGAAAAACTGTTTTTT.

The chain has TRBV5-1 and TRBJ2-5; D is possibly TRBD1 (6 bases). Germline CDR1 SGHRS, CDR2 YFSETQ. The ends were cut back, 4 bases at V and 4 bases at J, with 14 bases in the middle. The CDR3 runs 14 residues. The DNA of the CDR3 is TGCGCCAGCAGCACCACAGGGAGCCGAGAGACCCAGTACTTC. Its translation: CASSTTGSRETQYF.

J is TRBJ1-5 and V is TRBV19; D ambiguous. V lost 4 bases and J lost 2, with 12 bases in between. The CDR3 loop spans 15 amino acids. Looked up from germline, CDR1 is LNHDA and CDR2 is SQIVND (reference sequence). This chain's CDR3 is CASSTLPSGNQPQHF. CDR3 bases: TGTGCCAGTAGTACCCTTCCGTCGGGCAATCAGCCCCAGCATTTT.

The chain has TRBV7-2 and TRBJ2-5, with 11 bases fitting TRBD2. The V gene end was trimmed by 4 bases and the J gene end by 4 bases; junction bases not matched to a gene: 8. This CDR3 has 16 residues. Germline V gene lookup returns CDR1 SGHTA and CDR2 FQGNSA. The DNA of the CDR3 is TGTGCCAGCAGCTCACACACTAGCGGGAGAGTAGAGACCCAGTACTTC. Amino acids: CASSSHTSGRVETQYF.

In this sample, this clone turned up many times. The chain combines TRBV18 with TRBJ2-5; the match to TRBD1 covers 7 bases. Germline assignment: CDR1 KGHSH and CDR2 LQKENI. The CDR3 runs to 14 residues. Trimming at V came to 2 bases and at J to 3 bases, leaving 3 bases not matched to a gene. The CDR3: CASSPGTEEETQYF. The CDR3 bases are TGTGCCAGCTCACCAGGGACAGAAGAAGAGACCCAGTACTTC.

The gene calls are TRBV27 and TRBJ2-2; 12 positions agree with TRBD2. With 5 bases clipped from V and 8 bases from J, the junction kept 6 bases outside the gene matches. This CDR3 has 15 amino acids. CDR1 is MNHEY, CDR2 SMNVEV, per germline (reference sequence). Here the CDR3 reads CASSVGTSGRGELFF. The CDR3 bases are TGTGCCAGCAGTGTCGGGACTAGCGGGCGGGGGGAGCTGTTTTTT.

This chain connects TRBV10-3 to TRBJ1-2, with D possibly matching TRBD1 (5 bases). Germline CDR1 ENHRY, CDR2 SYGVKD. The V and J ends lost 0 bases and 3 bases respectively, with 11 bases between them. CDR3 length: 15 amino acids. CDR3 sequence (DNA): TGTGCCATCAGTGAGTCCGGGAGGGACGACTATGGCTACACCTTC. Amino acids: CAISESGRDDYGYTF.

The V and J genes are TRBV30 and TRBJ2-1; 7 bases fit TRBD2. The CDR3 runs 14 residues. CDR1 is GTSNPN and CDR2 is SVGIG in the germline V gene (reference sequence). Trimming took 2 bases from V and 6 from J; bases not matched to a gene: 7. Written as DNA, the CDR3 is TGTGCCTGGAGTTGGGGGAGGGGTCTCAATGAGCAGTTCTTC. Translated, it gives CAWSWGRGLNEQFF.

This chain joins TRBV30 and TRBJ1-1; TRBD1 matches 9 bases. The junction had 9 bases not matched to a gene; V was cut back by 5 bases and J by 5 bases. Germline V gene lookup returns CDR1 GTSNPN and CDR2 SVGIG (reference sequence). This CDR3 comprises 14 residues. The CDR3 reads CAWGGDRVGTEAFF. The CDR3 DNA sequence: TGTGCCTGGGGAGGGGACAGGGTAGGGACTGAAGCTTTCTTT.

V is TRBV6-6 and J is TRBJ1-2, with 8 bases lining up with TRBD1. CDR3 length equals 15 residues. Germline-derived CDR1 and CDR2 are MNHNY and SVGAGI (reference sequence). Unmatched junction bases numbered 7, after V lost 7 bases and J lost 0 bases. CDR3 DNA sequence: TGTGCCAGCACCCACCAGGGGGCGACTAACTATGGCTACACCTTC. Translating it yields CASTHQGATNYGYTF.

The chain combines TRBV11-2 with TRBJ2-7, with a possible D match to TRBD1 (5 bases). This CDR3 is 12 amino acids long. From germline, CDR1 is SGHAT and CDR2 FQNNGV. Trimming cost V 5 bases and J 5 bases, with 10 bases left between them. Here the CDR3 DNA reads TGTGCCAGCAGCCCCCAGGGCCACGAGCAGTACTTC. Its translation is CASSPQGHEQYF.

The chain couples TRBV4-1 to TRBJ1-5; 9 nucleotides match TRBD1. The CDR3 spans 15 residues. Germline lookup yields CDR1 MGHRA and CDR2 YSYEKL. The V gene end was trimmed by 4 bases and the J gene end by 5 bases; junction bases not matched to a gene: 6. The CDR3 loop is CASSLTGGDYQPQHF. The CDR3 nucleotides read TGCGCCAGCAGCCTGACAGGGGGTGATTATCAGCCCCAGCATTTT.

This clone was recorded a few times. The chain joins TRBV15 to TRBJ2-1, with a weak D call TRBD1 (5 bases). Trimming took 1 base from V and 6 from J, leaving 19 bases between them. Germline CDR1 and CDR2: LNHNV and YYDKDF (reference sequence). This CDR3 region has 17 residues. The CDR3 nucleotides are TGTGCCACCAGCAGAGGCCCCGACAGAAGGATGGGCAATGAGCAGTTCTTC. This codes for CATSRGPDRRMGNEQFF.

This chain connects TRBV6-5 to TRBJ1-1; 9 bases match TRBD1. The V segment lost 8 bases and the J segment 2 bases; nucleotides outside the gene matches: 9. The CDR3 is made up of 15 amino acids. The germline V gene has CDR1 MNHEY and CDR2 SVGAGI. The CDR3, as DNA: TGTGCCAGCCGCAGACAGGGGGAAACCAACACTGAAGCTTTCTTT. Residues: CASRRQGETNTEAFF.

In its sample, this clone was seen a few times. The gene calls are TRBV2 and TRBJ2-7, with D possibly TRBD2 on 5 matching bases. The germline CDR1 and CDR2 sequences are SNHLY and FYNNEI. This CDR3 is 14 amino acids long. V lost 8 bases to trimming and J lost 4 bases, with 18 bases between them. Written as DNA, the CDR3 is TGTGCCAGCGGCGGTACTAGGGTAAGGTACGAGCAGTACTTC. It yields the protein CASGGTRVRYEQYF.

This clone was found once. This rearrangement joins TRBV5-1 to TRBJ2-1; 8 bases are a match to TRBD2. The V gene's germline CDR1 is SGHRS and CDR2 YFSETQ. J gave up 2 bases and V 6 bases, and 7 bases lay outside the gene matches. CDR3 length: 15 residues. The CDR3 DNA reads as TGCGCCAGCACCACTAGCGGAACTCCCTACAATGAGCAGTTCTTC. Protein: CASTTSGTPYNEQFF.

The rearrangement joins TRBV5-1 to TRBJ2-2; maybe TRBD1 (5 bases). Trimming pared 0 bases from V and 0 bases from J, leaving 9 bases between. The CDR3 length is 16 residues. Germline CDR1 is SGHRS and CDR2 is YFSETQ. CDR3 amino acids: CASSLAAGTNTGELFF. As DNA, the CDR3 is TGCGCCAGCAGCTTGGCGGCAGGGACGAACACCGGGGAGCTGTTTTTT.

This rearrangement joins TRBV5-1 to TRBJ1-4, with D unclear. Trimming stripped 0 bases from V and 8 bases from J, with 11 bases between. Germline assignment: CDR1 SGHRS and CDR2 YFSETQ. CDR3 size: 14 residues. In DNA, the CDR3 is TGCGCCAGCAGCTTGGACGGCAAGACAGAAAAACTGTTTTTT. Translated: CASSLDGKTEKLFF.

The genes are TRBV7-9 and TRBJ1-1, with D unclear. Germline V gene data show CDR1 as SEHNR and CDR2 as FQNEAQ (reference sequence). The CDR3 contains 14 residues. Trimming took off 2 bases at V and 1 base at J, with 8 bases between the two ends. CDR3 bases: TGTGCCAGCAGCTTAATGTCGGGGAACACTGAAGCTTTCTTT. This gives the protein CASSLMSGNTEAFF.

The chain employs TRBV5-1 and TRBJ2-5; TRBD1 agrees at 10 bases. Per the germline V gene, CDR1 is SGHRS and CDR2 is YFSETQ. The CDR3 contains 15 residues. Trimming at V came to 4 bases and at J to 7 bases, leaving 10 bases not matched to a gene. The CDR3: CASSTGQGVSVTQYF. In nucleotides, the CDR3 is TGCGCCAGCAGCACCGGACAGGGGGTTTCCGTGACCCAGTACTTC.

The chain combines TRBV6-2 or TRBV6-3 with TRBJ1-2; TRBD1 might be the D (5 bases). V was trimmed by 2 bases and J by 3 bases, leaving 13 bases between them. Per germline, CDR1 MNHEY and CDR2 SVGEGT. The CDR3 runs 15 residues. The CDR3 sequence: CASSYGGSLYYGYTF. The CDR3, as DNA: TGTGCCAGCAGTTACGGGGGGAGCCTTTACTATGGCTACACCTTC.

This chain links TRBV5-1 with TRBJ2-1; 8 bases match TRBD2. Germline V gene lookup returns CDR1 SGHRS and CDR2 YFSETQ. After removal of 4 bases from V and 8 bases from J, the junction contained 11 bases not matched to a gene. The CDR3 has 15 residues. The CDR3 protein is CASSERPAGVHEQFF. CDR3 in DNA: TGCGCCAGCAGCGAACGGCCAGCGGGAGTACATGAGCAGTTCTTC.